These 20 T cell receptor beta chains were sequenced from one sample in a study of beta chain features in type 1 diabetes. Of the isolated RNA, all was reverse transcribed, and so the sequenced material was expressed TCRB transcripts. The table came from immunoSEQ multiplex PCR; TCRdb's copy has only in-frame clones and leaves some out. The sample records 300,000 to 350,000 clones, 9.3% being singletons. The antigens of these receptors remain unknown. Overall study findings and caveats: When Type 1 diabetes patients were examined, their TCRB CDR3s proved moderately but significantly shorter in all four CD4+ subsets.

The sample comprised central memory CD4+ T cells from blood. These receptors all come from a man aged 25 to 45 with type 1 diabetes.

The chain joins TRBV7-9 to TRBJ2-2, with 7 positions matching TRBD1. The CDR3 is 14 residues long. Germline V gives CDR1 SEHNR, CDR2 FQNEAQ (reference sequence). V shed 5 bases, J shed 2 bases, and the junction held 2 bases outside the gene matches. In nucleotides, the CDR3 is TGTGCCAGCAGCGGACAGGAAAACACCGGGGAGCTGTTTTTT. This translates into CASSGQENTGELFF.

The chain uses TRBV5-1 and TRBJ1-1, with D maybe TRBD1 (6 bases). CDR1 is SGHRS and CDR2 is YFSETQ in the germline V gene. V was trimmed by 3 bases and J by 1 base, leaving 19 bases between them. This CDR3 has 17 residues. The CDR3 DNA follows: TGCGCCAGCAGCTCGTCCTACGATGCAGGGGCGAACACTGAAGCTTTCTTT. The encoded protein is CASSSSYDAGANTEAFF. Together with reference TRBV5-1 and TRBJ1-1, the CDR3 gives the full variable domain: KAGVTQTPRYLIKTRGQQVTLSCSPISGHRSVSWYQQTPGQGLQFLFEYFSETQRNKGNFPGRFSGRQFSNSRSEMNVSTLELGDSALYLCASSSSYDAGANTEAFFGQGTRLTVV.

This sequence joins TRBV5-1 and TRBJ2-3; D ambiguous. Germline CDR1 and CDR2: SGHRS and YFSETQ. The V end was cut by 3 bases, the J end by 6 bases, with 11 bases between. This CDR3 is 13 amino acids long. CDR3 bases: TGCGCCAGCAGCTCCCGGAGCGCGGATACGCAGTATTTT. It yields the protein CASSSRSADTQYF.

This clone was counted ten times or more. The V and J genes are TRBV11-2 and TRBJ2-1; D not certain. The CDR3 has 11 residues. CDR1 and CDR2 from the germline V gene are SGHAT and FQNNGV. V was shortened by 4 bases and J by 16 bases, with 14 bases between the two germline ends. CDR3 region: CASSSLVGFFF. The CDR3 bases are TGTGCCAGCAGCTCGCTAGTCGGGTTTTTCTTC.

There are a few counts of this clone. The chain combines TRBV7-9 with TRBJ2-3, with D hard to call. The CDR3 sequence is 14 residues long. The germline gives CDR1 SEHNR, CDR2 FQNEAQ (reference sequence). Trimming left V 1 base short and J 4 bases short, with 9 bases between. This CDR3 is CASSLVAGADTQYF. The CDR3 DNA reads TGTGCCAGCAGCTTAGTGGCAGGAGCAGATACGCAGTATTTT.

This clone was found a few times. The rearrangement links TRBV27 to TRBJ1-2; TRBD1 is a possible D gene (5 bases). The CDR3 is made up of 13 amino acids. Trimming removed 5 bases at V and 8 bases at J, with 15 bases between. Germline CDR1 is MNHEY and CDR2 is SMNVEV (reference sequence). CDR3 residues: CASSAGDRVGYTF. The DNA of the CDR3 is TGTGCCAGCAGTGCAGGAGACAGAGTGGGCTACACCTTC.

The table lists this clone with many counts. The CDR3 loop reads CAISVGGGGASDTQYF. The CDR3 nucleotides are TGTGCCATCAGTGTCGGCGGCGGGGGGGCCTCGGATACGCAGTATTTT. The chain combines TRBV10-3 with TRBJ2-3; TRBD2 agrees at 9 bases. CDR1 is ENHRY, CDR2 SYGVKD, per germline. V was clipped by 4 bases and J by 6 bases; unmatched bases: 11. This CDR3 has 16 residues.

The J gene is TRBJ2-7, the V gene TRBV2; D ambiguous. CDR1 and CDR2 (germline): SNHLY, FYNNEI. CDR3 length: 12 amino acids. V lost 3 bases and J lost 7, with 10 bases in between. The CDR3 is CASSDQVREQYF. CDR3 DNA sequence: TGTGCCAGCAGTGATCAGGTGAGGGAGCAGTACTTC.

To note about this clone: A much larger clone is a single base away; this may be a read error. Other DNA sequences from this sample encode an identical CDR3 as well. This sequence joins TRBV7-9 and TRBJ2-3; TRBD2 is a possible D gene (6 bases). Germline-derived CDR1 and CDR2 are SEHNR and FQNEAQ (reference sequence). The CDR3 is 13 residues long. Trimming pared 4 bases from V and 6 bases from J, leaving 11 bases between. The CDR3 DNA reads TGTGCCAGCAGCTCCGGGACTCCTGATACGCAGTATTTT. The encoded protein is CASSSGTPDTQYF.

This clone was counted between two and nine times. The rearrangement joins TRBV10-3 to TRBJ2-3; no clear D gene. The germline CDR1 and CDR2 sequences are ENHRY and SYGVKD. Between the trimmed V and J ends, which lost 0 bases and 0 bases, there was a span of 13 bases. There are 17 residues in the CDR3. CDR3 nucleotide sequence: TGTGCCATCAGTGAGTCCCCTAGAAGGGTTAGCACAGATACGCAGTATTTT. Residues: CAISESPRRVSTDTQYF.

The V and J genes are TRBV28 and TRBJ2-7; a weak D match, TRBD1 (6 bases). CDR1 is MDHEN, CDR2 SYDVKM, per germline. This CDR3 is built from 13 residues. The germline V and J ends were trimmed by 8 bases and 6 bases, with 17 bases remaining between them. For the CDR3, the DNA is TGTGCCAGCGGCTACCCTGGGGGCGGCGAGCAGTACTTC. Translated, it gives CASGYPGGGEQYF.

This clone was observed a few times. Germline and junction disagree at one end, which may indicate a read error. J is TRBJ2-3 and V is TRBV5-4; 10 nucleotides line up with TRBD2. Per germline, CDR1 SGHNT and CDR2 YYREEE (reference sequence). This CDR3 has 16 residues. As DNA, the CDR3 is TGTGCCAGCAGGTTGGCTAGCGGGGGTAGCACAGATACGCAGTATTTT. This encodes CASRLASGGSTDTQYF.

This clone occurred a few times. The chain has TRBV10-3 and TRBJ2-7; D unresolved. CDR1 is ENHRY and CDR2 is SYGVKD in the germline V gene. Trimming took 2 bases from V and 3 from J, leaving 8 bases between them. There are 13 residues in the CDR3. Here the CDR3 reads CAISEDLLYEQYF. The CDR3 bases are TGTGCCATCAGTGAGGACTTACTCTACGAGCAGTACTTC.

In this sample, this clone turned up a few times. Other DNA sequences in the same sample also yield this CDR3. The chain couples TRBV7-2 to TRBJ1-5; 9 nucleotides line up with TRBD1. This CDR3 is 16 amino acids long. Trimming cost V 1 base and J 7 bases; bases outside gene matches: 8. The germline V gene encodes CDR1 SGHTA and CDR2 FQGNSA. CDR3 protein: CASSLVSQGAGQPQHF. CDR3 coding DNA: TGTGCCAGCAGCTTAGTCTCACAGGGGGCGGGGCAGCCCCAGCATTTT. Drawing the rest from reference TRBV7-2 and TRBJ1-5, the complete variable domain is GAGVSQSPSNKVTEKGKDVELRCDPISGHTALYWYRQSLGQGLEFLIYFQGNSAPDKSGLPSDRFSAERTGGSVSTLTIQRTQQEDSAVYLCASSLVSQGAGQPQHFGDGTRLSIL.

This clone was counted a few times. V and J are TRBV2 and TRBJ2-6; 9 bases align to TRBD1. The ends lost 7 bases at V and 2 bases at J; junction bases unmatched: 9. The length of the CDR3 is 17 residues. From germline, CDR1 is SNHLY and CDR2 FYNNEI. DNA for the CDR3: TGTGCCAGCAAACGGGACAGGGAGGGCACTGGGGCCAACGTCCTGACTTTC. Its translation is CASKRDREGTGANVLTF.

This clone was picked up many times. This chain links TRBV7-7 with TRBJ2-1; D might be TRBD2 (5 bases). CDR3 size: 13 residues. Trimming removed 3 bases from V and 8 bases from J, with 11 bases in between. CDR1 is SSHAT and CDR2 is FNYEAQ in the germline V gene (reference sequence). The DNA of the CDR3 is TGTGCCAGCAGCTTGGGGAGAGACGATGAGCAGTTCTTC. Amino acid sequence: CASSLGRDDEQFF.

This clone was seen a handful of times. For the CDR3, the DNA is TGTGCCAGCAGCGTAAACTCGGGAGAAGAGACCCAGTACTTC. Protein product: CASSVNSGEETQYF. The V and J genes are TRBV7-9 and TRBJ2-5; D possibly corresponds to TRBD2 (6 bases). Trimming left V 5 bases short and J 3 bases short, with 13 bases between. The CDR3 spans 14 residues. Germline V gene lookup returns CDR1 SEHNR and CDR2 FQNEAQ (reference sequence).

The chain uses TRBV30 and TRBJ2-1, with D uncertain. V was pared by 5 bases and J by 13 bases, with 15 bases between. The CDR3 length is 11 residues. Germline V gene lookup returns CDR1 GTSNPN and CDR2 SVGIG (reference sequence). The DNA of the CDR3 is TGTGCCTGGGGCAGGTCAGGCGGTCAGTTCTTC. It specifies CAWGRSGGQFF.

This clone has just a few counts. The chain links TRBV7-2 to TRBJ2-1, with 14 positions matching TRBD2. The ends lost 3 bases at V and 4 bases at J; junction bases unmatched: 2. The germline CDR1 and CDR2 sequences are SGHTA and FQGNSA. This CDR3 region has 16 residues. Here the CDR3 DNA reads TGTGCCAGCAGCTTCTGGACTAGCGGGGGGTACAATGAGCAGTTCTTC. It is translated as CASSFWTSGGYNEQFF. The whole variable domain, filled in from reference TRBV7-2 and TRBJ2-1, reads GAGVSQSPSNKVTEKGKDVELRCDPISGHTALYWYRQSLGQGLEFLIYFQGNSAPDKSGLPSDRFSAERTGGSVSTLTIQRTQQEDSAVYLCASSFWTSGGYNEQFFGPGTRLTVL.

This clone was picked up a small number of times. The CDR3 sequence is CASSSNNREDYEQFF. CDR3 sequence (DNA): TGTGCCAGCAGCTCCAACAACAGGGAGGATTATGAGCAGTTCTTC. The genes are TRBV7-2 and TRBJ2-1; D is tentatively TRBD1 or TRBD2 (6 bases each). This CDR3 contains 15 residues. V lost 4 bases and J 8 bases, leaving 18 bases between the germline ends. Germline CDR1 and CDR2: SGHTA and FQGNSA.